This TCR beta chain was profiled in a study of human T cells and chemical hapten exposure. Turning to the study itself: DPC at 0.01% went onto the upper back in patch tests, read at 6 days. Chiefly women, the patients showed alopecia areata, totalis or universalis. Study results and limitations: Sensitization with DPC brought no change to TCRs above 1 in 1000 in frequency.

A few counts support this clonotype. The target antigen is unknown. Time point in this sample: patch test 3, about 24 weeks after DPC sensitization. Treatment in this sample: therapeutic diphenylcyclopropenone sensitization with weekly scalp DPC. Individual cDNA molecules had unique molecular identifiers attached to them by the library. TCRdb called the RACE reads again in MiXCR, with one record for every CDR3 protein. The table lists about 190,000 distinct CDR3 sequences, around 25% of them singletons, with roughly 2.4% in the top ten. CDR1 LGHNA and CDR2 YSLEER come from the germline V gene. The ends were cut back, 3 bases at V and 1 base at J, with 16 bases in the middle. There are 17 residues in the CDR3.

The rearrangement uses TRBV4-3 and TRBJ1-5; D is possibly TRBD1 (6 bases). The TCR originated in a woman aged 40-49 years with alopecia areata. Some clones in this sample may be carry-over from other donors' samples. The sequencing used whole blood, collected in connection with sensitization to the hapten diphenylcyclopropenone (DPC). The CDR3: CASSQDNRRGSNQPQHF. As DNA, the CDR3 is TGCGCCAGCAGCCAGGATAACCGCAGGGGAAGCAATCAGCCCCAGCATTTT.